This entry lists 20 T cell receptor beta chains sequenced from one sample in a study of T cells expressing NK-cell markers. TCRdb reprocessed the 5' RACE reads; each CDR3 protein has one entry and no DNA is given. The sample data list 200,000 to 300,000 distinct CDR3 sequences. The sequencing sample was made of blood T cells: a sorted CD56 or NKG2C T cell subset, CD4+ or CD8+ T cells, or bulk PBMC T cells (not recorded which). These receptors came from a woman aged 18 to 75 in good health.

The rearrangement uses TRBV7-2 and TRBJ2-5; no DNA is available, so the TRBD1 call from TCRdb remains unchecked. There are 14 residues in the CDR3. The germline CDR1 and CDR2 sequences are SGHTA and FQGNSA. This chain's CDR3 is CASSPGWAVAAQYF.

The chain has TRBV5-6 and TRBJ2-3; TCRdb indicates TRBD2, and absent DNA this call remains unverified. The V gene's germline CDR1 is SGHDT and CDR2 YYEEEE. The CDR3 loop spans 18 amino acids. The CDR3 sequence: CASSWTSGRALITDTQYF. Full variable domain (remainder filled in from reference TRBV5-6 and TRBJ2-3): DAGVTQSPTHLIKTRGQQVTLRCSPKSGHDTVSWYQQALGQGPQFIFQYYEEEERQRGNFPDRFSGHQFPNYSSELNVNALLLGDSALYLCASSWTSGRALITDTQYFGPGTRLTVL.

This chain joins TRBV4-3 and TRBJ2-3; the D call of TRBD1 rests on TCRdb alone, since no DNA is present to check it. Germline CDR1 LGHNA, CDR2 YSLEER. The CDR3 has 16 amino acids. Here the CDR3 reads CASSQDAGGNTDTQYF.

The V gene is TRBV5-6, the J gene TRBJ2-4; the TCRdb call, TRBD1, lacks DNA for checking. The germline V gene has CDR1 SGHDT and CDR2 YYEEEE. The CDR3 is 16 residues long. CDR3 amino acids: CASSLRQGRAKNIQYF.

The V and J genes are TRBV5-1 and TRBJ2-7; the D call of TRBD1 rests on TCRdb alone, since no DNA is present to check it. From germline, CDR1 is SGHRS and CDR2 YFSETQ. The length of the CDR3 is 15 residues. The CDR3 spells CASSQSVAPSYEQYF.

The CDR3 spells CASSADRVEDTQYF. J is TRBJ2-3 and V is TRBV5-1; TCRdb selects TRBD1, and the lack of DNA leaves this call unchecked. Germline CDR1 reads SGHRS; CDR2 reads YFSETQ. The CDR3 extends over 14 amino acids.

The chain has TRBV29-1 and TRBJ2-5; with no DNA, the TCRdb D assignment of TRBD1 cannot be verified. Germline V gene sequence: CDR1 SQVTM, CDR2 ANQGSEA. The CDR3 totals 13 residues. CDR3 in amino acids: CSGVPGGQETQYF.

This chain uses TRBV5-1 with TRBJ2-5; TCRdb's D call of TRBD2 is untestable without DNA. Germline V CDR1 and CDR2: SGHRS, YFSETQ. The CDR3 sequence is 16 residues long. CDR3 amino acids: CASSDTSGGFQETQYF. Full variable domain (missing parts from reference TRBV5-1 and TRBJ2-5): KAGVTQTPRYLIKTRGQQVTLSCSPISGHRSVSWYQQTPGQGLQFLFEYFSETQRNKGNFPGRFSGRQFSNSRSEMNVSTLELGDSALYLCASSDTSGGFQETQYFGPGTRLLVL.

The V gene is TRBV5-5, the J gene TRBJ2-4; TCRdb indicates TRBD1, and absent DNA this call remains unverified. CDR1 and CDR2 from the germline V gene are SGHKS and YYEKEE (reference sequence). The CDR3 consists of 16 residues. The CDR3 region is CASSPSVDRGGNIQYF.

The chain is built from TRBV20-1 and TRBJ2-1; TCRdb names TRBD1, which stays unverified in the absence of DNA. CDR1 and CDR2 from the germline V gene are DFQATT and SNEGSKA (reference sequence). CDR3 length: 14 residues. The CDR3 reads CSARGVTGGNEQFF.

V and J are TRBV7-9 and TRBJ2-3; TCRdb reports TRBD1, a call that lacks DNA to check it against. CDR1 SEHNR and CDR2 FQNEAQ come from the germline V gene (reference sequence). CDR3 length: 12 residues. The chain's CDR3 is CASSPLSDTQYF.

V usage is TRBV20-1 and J usage is TRBJ2-1; the TRBD2 assignment by TCRdb is unverifiable without DNA. Germline CDR1 is DFQATT and CDR2 is SNEGSKA (reference sequence). The CDR3 runs 15 residues. The CDR3 sequence: CSARPPRTSVNEQFF.

The chain joins TRBV7-9 to TRBJ1-1; no DNA is available, so the TRBD1 call from TCRdb remains unchecked. The CDR3 has 17 amino acids. CDR1 and CDR2 from the germline V gene are SEHNR and FQNEAQ (reference sequence). The CDR3 region is CASSQGQGGSVNTEAFF.

CDR3 in amino acids: CSVELGRDEQYF. The gene calls are TRBV29-1 and TRBJ2-7. There are 12 residues in the CDR3. Germline V gene data show CDR1 as SQVTM and CDR2 as ANQGSEA.

This chain connects TRBV5-1 to TRBJ2-7. This CDR3 has 15 amino acids. CDR1 SGHRS and CDR2 YFSETQ come from the germline V gene. The CDR3 loop reads CASSLVLGRLYEQYF.

The chain recombines TRBV7-2 with TRBJ2-5; there is no DNA to check the TCRdb D call of TRBD1. CDR1 SGHTA and CDR2 FQGNSA come from the germline V gene. The CDR3 spans 12 residues. The CDR3 sequence: CASSPPGGTQYF.

The genes are TRBV19 and TRBJ2-2. Germline-derived CDR1 and CDR2 are LNHDA and SQIVND (reference sequence). The CDR3 contains 15 residues. The CDR3 spells CASSNDARNTGELFF.

The CDR3 here is CSARVPSREQYF. The chain combines TRBV20-1 with TRBJ2-7; TCRdb lists TRBD2, though no DNA is available to test this call. The length of the CDR3 is 12 residues. CDR1 and CDR2 from the germline V gene are DFQATT and SNEGSKA (reference sequence).

This chain links TRBV12-3 or TRBV12-4 with TRBJ2-2; the D call of TRBD1 rests on TCRdb alone, since no DNA is present to check it. This CDR3 contains 14 residues. CDR3 residues: CASTSRGGAGELFF.

This chain's CDR3 is CSGRGGDTEAFF. This chain uses TRBV29-1 with TRBJ1-1; without DNA, the TCRdb call of TRBD1 cannot be checked. The CDR3 spans 12 residues. From germline, CDR1 is SQVTM and CDR2 ANQGSEA.